Presented here are 29 T cell receptor beta chains from one specimen sequenced in a study of early T cells in non-severe SARS-CoV-2 infection. TCRdb re-called the 5' RACE reads through MiXCR, storing one row per CDR3 protein. The data show about 60,000 distinct CDR3 sequences, roughly 10% seen once. The material sequenced was whole blood. The origin of the receptors is an adult who was a healthcare worker with PCR-confirmed SARS-CoV-2 infection or an uninfected control (not recorded which).

This clonotype was picked up many times. The gene calls are TRBV5-1 and TRBJ1-1; weak D call: TRBD1 (6 bases). Germline CDR1 reads SGHRS; CDR2 reads YFSETQ. Trimming removed 0 bases at V and 4 bases at J, with 16 bases between. This CDR3 has 16 residues. The CDR3 DNA is TGCGCCAGCAGCTTGGAGTGGGGGCTACGGACCACTGAAGCTTTCTTT. As protein: CASSLEWGLRTTEAFF.

In its sample, this clonotype was seen many times. The chain joins TRBV4-2 to TRBJ1-2, with TRBD1 matching over 7 bases. CDR3 length: 15 amino acids. The germline V gene has CDR1 LGHNA and CDR2 YNFKEQ. The V segment lost 0 bases and the J segment 7 bases; nucleotides outside the gene matches: 8. CDR3 sequence reads: CASSQDPRGSVGYTF. The CDR3 nucleotides are TGTGCCAGCAGCCAAGATCCCAGGGGGAGTGTTGGCTACACCTTC.

This clonotype is medium-sized within its sample. The chain uses TRBV2 and TRBJ2-7; 7 nucleotides align to TRBD1. Germline V lookup: CDR1 SNHLY, CDR2 FYNNEI. After removal of 6 bases from V and 0 bases from J, the junction contained 11 bases not matched to a gene. This CDR3 spans 16 amino acids. Written as DNA, the CDR3 is TGTGCCAGCAGCACCCACCGGGACAGAGACTCCTACGAGCAGTACTTC. Residues: CASSTHRDRDSYEQYF.

This clonotype was seen many times. The chain uses TRBV19 and TRBJ2-1; 11 positions match TRBD2. There are 16 residues in the CDR3. V shed 4 bases and J 3 bases; nucleotides not matched to a gene: 5. Germline V CDR1 and CDR2: LNHDA, SQIVND (reference sequence). This CDR3 is CASSSQGLADYNEQFF. The CDR3 nucleotides read TGTGCCAGTAGTAGCCAGGGACTAGCGGACTACAATGAGCAGTTCTTC.

The V and J genes are TRBV12-3 or TRBV12-4 and TRBJ2-5, with D tentatively TRBD2 (7 bases). The CDR3 covers 15 residues. V was shortened by 2 bases and J by 5 bases, with 15 bases between the two germline ends. The CDR3 DNA reads as TGTGCCAGCAGTTTAATGACGGGGGGCTTGGAGACCCAGTACTTC. Amino acid sequence: CASSLMTGGLETQYF.

This CDR3 is CASSQRDSGELFF. The CDR3 DNA sequence: TGTGCCAGCAGCCAGCGGGACAGCGGGGAGCTGTTTTTT. The rearrangement uses TRBV7-2 and TRBJ2-2; possibly TRBD1 or TRBD2 for D (7 bases each). Germline lookup yields CDR1 SGHTA and CDR2 FQGNSA. The CDR3 contains 13 residues. V was cut by 5 bases and J by 7 bases, with 11 bases left in between. Full variable domain (outside the CDR3, taken from reference TRBV7-2 and TRBJ2-2): GAGVSQSPSNKVTEKGKDVELRCDPISGHTALYWYRQSLGQGLEFLIYFQGNSAPDKSGLPSDRFSAERTGGSVSTLTIQRTQQEDSAVYLCASSQRDSGELFFGEGSRLTVL.

This clonotype was seen repeatedly, ten times or more. The chain recombines TRBV11-2 with TRBJ2-1; no clear D gene. The CDR3 is 13 amino acids. The ends were cut back, 2 bases at V and 3 bases at J, with 5 bases in the middle. Germline V gene data show CDR1 as SGHAT and CDR2 as FQNNGV. CDR3 sequence (DNA): TGTGCCAGCAGCTTAAACGTCTACAATGAGCAGTTCTTC. Its protein product is CASSLNVYNEQFF. The full variable domain, in which reference TRBV11-2 and TRBJ2-1 provide the parts outside the CDR3, is EAGVAQSPRYKIIEKRQSVAFWCNPISGHATLYWYQQILGQGPKLLIQFQNNGVVDDSQLPKDRFSAERLKGVDSTLKIQPAKLEDSAVYLCASSLNVYNEQFFGPGTRLTVL.

This clonotype came up many times. V is TRBV10-3 and J is TRBJ2-1; 7 positions match TRBD2. The length of the CDR3 is 14 residues. J gave up 8 bases and V 6 bases, and 10 bases lay outside the gene matches. Germline assignment: CDR1 ENHRY and CDR2 SYGVKD. The CDR3 spells CAIRTGLPSDEQFF. The CDR3 coding sequence is TGTGCCATCAGGACGGGACTACCCTCAGATGAGCAGTTCTTC.

The chain joins TRBV7-9 to TRBJ2-5; no clear D gene. The germline V and J ends were trimmed by 4 bases and 4 bases, with 13 bases remaining between them. Germline CDR1 reads SEHNR; CDR2 reads FQNEAQ (reference sequence). The length of the CDR3 is 14 residues. This CDR3 is CASSSLRSLETQYF. In DNA, the CDR3 is TGTGCCAGCAGCTCCTTGAGGTCGCTAGAGACCCAGTACTTC.

This clonotype was found a few times. The chain combines TRBV3-1 with TRBJ2-7; D is uncertain. The CDR3 runs to 15 residues. Between the trimmed V and J ends, which lost 4 bases and 2 bases, there was a span of 15 bases. CDR1 and CDR2 (germline): LGHDT, YNNKEL (reference sequence). The DNA for the CDR3 is TGTGCCAGCAGCCCAGACCTACACCACGCCTACGAGCAGTACTTC. This translates into CASSPDLHHAYEQYF.

This rearrangement joins TRBV6-5 to TRBJ1-5, with 7 nucleotides matching TRBD1. Germline lookup yields CDR1 MNHEY and CDR2 SVGAGI. The CDR3 spans 15 residues. The trim removed 4 bases at V and 2 bases at J, leaving 5 bases unmatched. The CDR3 sequence is CASSLSGQGNQPQHF. The CDR3 coding sequence is TGTGCCAGCAGTTTATCAGGACAGGGCAATCAGCCCCAGCATTTT.

This clonotype was seen at least ten times. The chain recombines TRBV7-6 with TRBJ1-5, with a tentative D call TRBD1 (6 bases). The germline V gene encodes CDR1 SGHVS and CDR2 FNYEAQ. V lost 0 bases, J lost 3 bases, and 12 bases lay in between. The CDR3 contains 16 residues. In DNA, the CDR3 is TGTGCCAGCAGCTTAGCGGAGGGGGTAGTCAATCAGCCCCAGCATTTT. Its translation: CASSLAEGVVNQPQHF.

This clonotype has a count of ten or more. CDR3 protein: CASSQERGDEQFF. The CDR3 nucleotides are TGCGCCAGCAGCCAAGAAAGGGGGGATGAGCAGTTCTTC. The chain carries TRBV4-3 and TRBJ2-1; D may correspond to TRBD1 or TRBD2 (6 bases each). In germline, CDR1 is LGHNA, CDR2 YSLEER. The CDR3 sequence is 13 residues long. The V gene lost 0 bases and the J gene lost 8 bases, with 8 bases spanning the gap.

The V call is TRBV20-1, the J call TRBJ2-3, with 9 nucleotides matching TRBD2. Germline CDR1 reads DFQATT; CDR2 reads SNEGSKA (reference sequence). The CDR3 loop spans 14 amino acids. V lost 2 bases, J lost 4 bases, and 4 bases stayed unmatched. The CDR3 reads CSARRLAAPDTQYF. The DNA of the CDR3 is TGCAGTGCTAGAAGACTAGCGGCCCCAGATACGCAGTATTTT.

This clonotype was recorded at least ten times. CDR3 in amino acids: CASSQWTGANDEQFF. CDR3 DNA sequence: TGTGCCAGCAGTCAGTGGACAGGGGCTAACGATGAGCAGTTCTTC. V gene TRBV12-3 or TRBV12-4 combines with J gene TRBJ2-1; TRBD1 aligns across 9 bases. With V trimmed by 5 bases and J by 8 bases, 10 bases remained unmatched. This CDR3 has 15 residues.

CDR3 sequence: CASSQDFQPTNYGYTF. CDR3 nucleotides: TGTGCCAGCAGCCAAGACTTTCAGCCGACTAACTATGGCTACACCTTC. This sequence joins TRBV4-2 and TRBJ1-2; D remains unclear. Trimming shortened V by 0 bases and J by 0 bases, and 11 bases separated the two germline ends. The germline V gene encodes CDR1 LGHNA and CDR2 YNFKEQ. The CDR3 has 16 residues.

This clonotype was counted only a few times. The chain is built from TRBV29-1 and TRBJ2-3, with 7 bases that match TRBD1. The CDR3 length is 13 residues. Trimming removed 7 bases from V and 5 bases from J; junction bases left unmatched: 9. Per germline, CDR1 SQVTM and CDR2 ANQGSEA. CDR3 sequence (DNA): TGCAGCGCCCAGGGACAGCAACTAGATACGCAGTATTTT. It yields the protein CSAQGQQLDTQYF.

The chain carries TRBV4-1 and TRBJ2-7; no reliable D call. This CDR3 region has 11 residues. Germline values: CDR1 MGHRA, CDR2 YSYEKL. The V gene lost 6 bases and the J gene lost 5 bases, with 8 bases spanning the gap. CDR3 DNA: TGCGCCAGCAGTCGCTTCGACGAGCAGTACTTC. Its translation is CASSRFDEQYF.

This clonotype was detected many times. The V gene is TRBV19, the J gene TRBJ1-5; 8 bases align to TRBD1. Germline V gene sequence: CDR1 LNHDA, CDR2 SQIVND (reference sequence). J gave up 2 bases and V 6 bases, and 6 bases lay outside the gene matches. This CDR3 comprises 15 residues. The CDR3, as DNA: TGTGCCAGTAGGCCGACGGGACAGGGCAATCAGCCCCAGCATTTT. Amino acid sequence: CASRPTGQGNQPQHF.

This rearrangement joins TRBV20-1 to TRBJ2-1; 12 positions agree with TRBD2. V was pared by 3 bases and J by 5 bases, with 8 bases of the junction left unmatched. The CDR3 has 16 residues. CDR1 is DFQATT and CDR2 is SNEGSKA in the germline V gene (reference sequence). The CDR3 reads CSARSTSGSFNNEQFF. The CDR3 DNA reads as TGCAGTGCTAGGTCGACTAGCGGGAGCTTTAACAATGAGCAGTTCTTC.

There are many counts of this clonotype. V and J are TRBV7-9 and TRBJ2-2; the match to TRBD1 covers 8 bases. The CDR3 has 14 residues. The trim removed 5 bases at V and 6 bases at J, leaving 5 bases unmatched. Germline lookup yields CDR1 SEHNR and CDR2 FQNEAQ (reference sequence). Written as DNA, the CDR3 is TGTGCCAGCAGCCCTGACAGGGGCGCCGGGGAGCTGTTTTTT. Protein: CASSPDRGAGELFF.

This clonotype was seen at least ten times. This chain links TRBV7-3 with TRBJ2-2, with a possible D match to TRBD2 (6 bases). The CDR3 has 15 residues. V lost 5 bases to trimming and J lost 4 bases, with 14 bases between them. Germline lookup yields CDR1 SGHTA and CDR2 FQGTGA. The CDR3 DNA is TGTGCCAGCAGCCTCACTAGCTACGGCACCGGGGAGCTGTTTTTT. The encoded protein is CASSLTSYGTGELFF.

In its sample, this clonotype ranks as large. The genes are TRBV7-6 and TRBJ2-2; D ambiguous. The CDR3 sequence is 15 residues long. V lost 3 bases and J 0 bases, leaving 8 bases between the germline ends. CDR1 is SGHVS, CDR2 FNYEAQ, per germline. CDR3 in DNA: TGTGCCAGCAGCTTGGCAGCCGCGAACACCGGGGAGCTGTTTTTT. It yields the protein CASSLAAANTGELFF.

This clonotype has ten or more counts. The rearrangement links TRBV20-1 to TRBJ1-1; weak D call: TRBD1 (5 bases). The germline V gene encodes CDR1 DFQATT and CDR2 SNEGSKA (reference sequence). CDR3 size: 13 residues. The ends were cut back, 6 bases at V and 6 bases at J, with 17 bases in the middle. The DNA for the CDR3 is TGCAGTGCCCCAAGAGTTGGGGACGCTGAAGCTTTCTTT. Protein sequence: CSAPRVGDAEAFF.

In this sample, this clonotype turned up many times. This chain links TRBV18 with TRBJ2-1, with D perhaps TRBD1 or TRBD2 (5 bases each). Trimming removed 0 bases from V and 4 bases from J, with 10 bases in between. This CDR3 contains 15 residues. Germline lookup yields CDR1 KGHSH and CDR2 LQKENI. The CDR3 DNA follows: TGTGCCAGCTCACCACCGGGGCGGGTGTACAATGAGCAGTTCTTC. This codes for CASSPPGRVYNEQFF.

This clonotype was counted many times. The genes are TRBV12-3 or TRBV12-4 and TRBJ1-3; a weak D match, TRBD1 (5 bases). Trimming took 4 bases from V and 0 from J, leaving 13 bases between them. The CDR3 has 16 residues. The CDR3 bases are TGTGCCAGCAGTTCCGTCCAGGGTTTCTCTGGAAACACCATATATTTT. As protein: CASSSVQGFSGNTIYF.

As concerns this clonotype: Being one base from a much bigger clone, this may be a read error. The chain carries TRBV5-1 and TRBJ1-1; no reliable D call. The germline gives CDR1 SGHRS, CDR2 YFSETQ. CDR3 length: 13 residues. V lost 3 bases and J lost 10, with 16 bases in between. Written as DNA, the CDR3 is TGCGCCAGCAGCTCGGACCCTTCGGCTGTAGCTTTCTTT. This encodes CASSSDPSAVAFF.

This chain uses TRBV7-9 with TRBJ2-3; 13 nucleotides align to TRBD2. CDR1 and CDR2 from the germline V gene are SEHNR and FQNEAQ (reference sequence). Losses at the gene ends were 3 bases for V and 5 bases for J; bases not matched to a gene: 8. The CDR3 contains 17 residues. The CDR3 DNA reads TGTGCCAGCAGCTTGTTACTAGCGGGAGGGCCTAGAGATACGCAGTATTTT. Amino acids: CASSLLLAGGPRDTQYF.

At least ten counts were recorded for this clonotype. V gene TRBV5-1 combines with J gene TRBJ2-3, with TRBD2 matching 10 bases. Germline V gives CDR1 SGHRS, CDR2 YFSETQ. The CDR3 is 16 residues long. Losses at the gene ends were 4 bases for V and 3 bases for J; bases not matched to a gene: 8. The chain's CDR3 is CASSRSPGLATDTQYF. The DNA for the CDR3 is TGCGCCAGCAGCCGCTCCCCGGGACTAGCGACAGATACGCAGTATTTT.